Following are 9 T cell receptor beta chains from one sample sequenced in a study of T-cell memory formation after mild COVID-19. TCRdb re-derived calls from the 5' RACE reads in MiXCR, one entry per CDR3 protein. The table has 280,000 or so distinct CDR3 sequences, around 8% seen once; the top ten hold 22%. The sequencing sample was made of PBMCs or a T cell subset sorted from them (not recorded which). These receptors came from a man aged 18 to 30 who had mild COVID-19 (a few samples of this study predate the infection). Cell type and time point are not known.

This clonotype was detected ten times or more. This chain links TRBV28 with TRBJ1-2, with D possibly TRBD1 on 5 matching bases. The CDR3 is made up of 12 amino acids. The V gene lost 4 bases and the J gene lost 4 bases, with 7 bases spanning the gap. The germline V gene encodes CDR1 MDHEN and CDR2 SYDVKM. This chain's CDR3 is CASSSTVYGYTF. The CDR3 nucleotides are TGTGCCAGCAGTTCGACAGTCTATGGCTACACCTTC.

The rearrangement uses TRBV5-5 and TRBJ2-1; a possible D gene is TRBD1 (5 bases). Germline V gene sequence: CDR1 SGHKS, CDR2 YYEKEE (reference sequence). V gave up 4 bases and J gave up 4 bases, with 12 bases separating them. The CDR3 extends over 14 amino acids. CDR3 amino acids: CASSPWGRYNEQFF. The DNA of the CDR3 is TGTGCCAGCAGCCCATGGGGCAGATACAATGAGCAGTTCTTC.

This clonotype was seen more than once but under ten times. The chain uses TRBV4-2 and TRBJ1-4, with a weak D call TRBD1 (6 bases). Germline CDR1 LGHNA, CDR2 YNFKEQ. This CDR3 contains 15 residues. Trimming shortened V by 3 bases and J by 3 bases, and 11 bases separated the two germline ends. CDR3 DNA: TGTGCCAGCAGCCATGAGGGGGATGCTAATGAAAAACTGTTTTTT. Protein product: CASSHEGDANEKLFF.

The J gene is TRBJ2-1, the V gene TRBV7-2; the D is unclear. Deletions cut 5 bases from V and 8 bases from J, with 16 bases between. The germline V gene encodes CDR1 SGHTA and CDR2 FQGNSA. The CDR3 has 14 residues. In nucleotides, the CDR3 is TGTGCCAGCAGCCTCCAGCCCGGATTCCATGAGCAGTTCTTC. This gives the protein CASSLQPGFHEQFF.

The chain uses TRBV7-8 and TRBJ2-1; the D gene is possibly TRBD1 (5 bases). Trimming took off 1 base at V and 7 bases at J, with 8 bases between the two ends. Germline V gives CDR1 SGHVS, CDR2 FQNEAQ. The CDR3 sequence is 13 residues long. The CDR3 coding sequence is TGTGCCAGCAGCTTAGTAGGGGTAAATGAGCAGTTCTTC. This encodes CASSLVGVNEQFF.

This clonotype was detected only a few times. V is TRBV6-1 and J is TRBJ1-5; D remains ambiguous. The CDR3 has 17 residues. CDR1 MNHNS and CDR2 SASEGT come from the germline V gene. Trimming stripped 4 bases from V and 1 base from J, with 17 bases between. Here the CDR3 DNA reads TGTGCCAGCAGTGCCCCAGCGGGAGGGCCGAGCAATCAGCCCCAGCATTTT. It translates to CASSAPAGGPSNQPQHF.

The chain recombines TRBV6-5 with TRBJ2-5; weak D call: TRBD1 (5 bases). Germline loops: CDR1 MNHEY, CDR2 SVGAGI. Trimming left V 2 bases short and J 4 bases short, with 8 bases between. The CDR3 contains 13 residues. The CDR3 DNA sequence: TGTGCCAGCAGTTACAGGGGTGTAGAGACCCAGTACTTC. Translating gives CASSYRGVETQYF.

This clonotype was seen at least ten times. J is TRBJ2-3 and V is TRBV3-1, with TRBD2 identical over 7 bases. CDR1 is LGHDT and CDR2 is YNNKEL in the germline V gene (reference sequence). After removal of 4 bases from V and 4 bases from J, the junction contained 2 bases not matched to a gene. The CDR3 covers 13 residues. This CDR3 reads CASSRSGADTQYF. CDR3 in DNA: TGTGCCAGCAGCCGAAGCGGGGCAGATACGCAGTATTTT.

This clonotype came up a few times. The chain recombines TRBV7-9 with TRBJ1-1; D uncertain. Germline loops: CDR1 SEHNR, CDR2 FQNEAQ (reference sequence). V lost 3 bases to trimming and J lost 0 bases, with 11 bases between them. CDR3 length: 15 amino acids. The CDR3: CASSFKRMMNTEAFF. CDR3 DNA: TGTGCCAGCAGCTTTAAACGGATGATGAACACTGAAGCTTTCTTT.